This T cell receptor (beta chain) was retrieved from a study of T cell changes during pregnancy in multiple sclerosis. The trim removed 0 bases at V and 8 bases at J, leaving 3 bases unmatched. The CDR3 runs to 15 residues. Germline CDR1 is SGDLS and CDR2 is YYNGEE. This table comes from immunoSEQ multiplex PCR, and its TCRdb copy is limited to in-frame clones, with some not included. The table records 51,000 or so clones, 93% of them present only once. The sample was peripheral blood, taken in the second trimester of pregnancy. The TCR originated in a female donor with multiple sclerosis, enrolled in a pregnancy study. The genes are TRBV9 and TRBJ2-1, with 12 bases that match TRBD2. CDR3 in amino acids: CASSVEGLAGYEQFF. The CDR3 DNA reads TGTGCCAGCAGCGTAGAGGGACTAGCGGGTTATGAGCAGTTCTTC.